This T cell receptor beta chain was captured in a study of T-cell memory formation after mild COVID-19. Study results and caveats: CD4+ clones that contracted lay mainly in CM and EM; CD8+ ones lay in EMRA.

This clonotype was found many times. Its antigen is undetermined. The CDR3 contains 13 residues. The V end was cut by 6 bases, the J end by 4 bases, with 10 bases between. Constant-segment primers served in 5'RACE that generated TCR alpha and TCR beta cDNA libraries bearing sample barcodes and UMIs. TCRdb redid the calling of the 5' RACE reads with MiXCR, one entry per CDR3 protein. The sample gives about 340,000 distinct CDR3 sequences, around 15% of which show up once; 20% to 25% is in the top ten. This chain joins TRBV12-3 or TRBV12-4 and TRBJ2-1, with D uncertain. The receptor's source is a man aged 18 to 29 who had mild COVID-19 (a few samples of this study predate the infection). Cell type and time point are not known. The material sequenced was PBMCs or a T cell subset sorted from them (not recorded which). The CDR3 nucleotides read TGTGCCAGCAGCCCCGGCGCGTACAATGAGCAGTTCTTC. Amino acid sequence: CASSPGAYNEQFF.